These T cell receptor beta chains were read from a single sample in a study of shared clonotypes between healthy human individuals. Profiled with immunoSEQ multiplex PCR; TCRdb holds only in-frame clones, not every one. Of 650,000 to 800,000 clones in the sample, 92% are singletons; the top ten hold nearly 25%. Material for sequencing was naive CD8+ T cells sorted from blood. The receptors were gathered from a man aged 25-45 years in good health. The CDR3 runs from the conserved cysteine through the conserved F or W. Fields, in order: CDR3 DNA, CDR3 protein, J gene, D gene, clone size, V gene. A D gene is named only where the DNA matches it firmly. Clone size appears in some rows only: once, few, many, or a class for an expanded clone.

cdr3_nt: TGTGCCAGCAGCCAAGAAAGGCAGGGATTTTCCTACGAGCAGTACTTC; cdr3_aa: CASSQERQGFSYEQYF; j_call: TRBJ2-7; d_call: NA; clone_size: few; v_call: TRBV4-2
cdr3_nt: TGTGCCAGCAGCGTAGTCCGGCAGCACACTGAAGCTTTCTTT; cdr3_aa: CASSVVRQHTEAFF; j_call: TRBJ1-1; d_call: NA; clone_size: NA; v_call: TRBV9
cdr3_nt: TGTGCCAGCAGTTTGGAGGGGGGCCGCTCTGGAAACACCATATATTTT; cdr3_aa: CASSLEGGRSGNTIYF; j_call: TRBJ1-3; d_call: NA; clone_size: NA; v_call: TRBV28
cdr3_nt: TGTGCCAGCAGCCGGCGGGAAGGAGGAGTCACAGATACGCAGTATTTT; cdr3_aa: CASSRREGGVTDTQYF; j_call: TRBJ2-3; d_call: NA; clone_size: NA; v_call: TRBV11-3
cdr3_nt: TGTGCCAGCAGTTTTCAGCTAGCGGTCCGAAACACAGATACGCAGTATTTT; cdr3_aa: CASSFQLAVRNTDTQYF; j_call: TRBJ2-3; d_call: TRBD2; clone_size: NA; v_call: TRBV28
cdr3_nt: TGTGCCAGCAGTTACTCCACTAGCGGGAGTTACTACGAGCAGTACTTC; cdr3_aa: CASSYSTSGSYYEQYF; j_call: TRBJ2-7; d_call: TRBD2; clone_size: NA; v_call: TRBV6-6
cdr3_nt: TGTGCCAGCAGTTACTTGGACAGCCAAGAGACCCAGTACTTC; cdr3_aa: CASSYLDSQETQYF; j_call: TRBJ2-5; d_call: NA; clone_size: NA; v_call: TRBV6-6
cdr3_nt: TGTGCCAGCAGCTTACCTAGCGGAGGGAGAAGCACAGATACGCAGTATTTT; cdr3_aa: CASSLPSGGRSTDTQYF; j_call: TRBJ2-3; d_call: TRBD2; clone_size: NA; v_call: TRBV11-2
cdr3_nt: TGTGCCATCAGTGATTTGGGGGTACTGACTGAAGCTTTCTTT; cdr3_aa: CAISDLGVLTEAFF; j_call: TRBJ1-1; d_call: NA; clone_size: NA; v_call: TRBV10-3
cdr3_nt: TGTGCCAGCAGGGACGATGGACTAGCGGCCGGGTACGCCGGGGAGCTGTTTTTT; cdr3_aa: CASRDDGLAAGYAGELFF; j_call: TRBJ2-2; d_call: TRBD2; clone_size: NA; v_call: TRBV11-2
cdr3_nt: TGTGCCAGCAGCTTGGAGGGTGGGACTAGCGCTCCGAAATTTTCCTACGAGCAGTACTTC; cdr3_aa: CASSLEGGTSAPKFSYEQYF; j_call: TRBJ2-7; d_call: TRBD2; clone_size: NA; v_call: TRBV5-5
cdr3_nt: TGTGCCAGCAGCTTAAGAGCGGGAGTAGGGGTCACAGATACGCAGTATTTT; cdr3_aa: CASSLRAGVGVTDTQYF; j_call: TRBJ2-3; d_call: TRBD2; clone_size: NA; v_call: TRBV7-6
cdr3_nt: TGCGCCAGCAGCCTCCTCATAAATGAGCAGTTCTTC; cdr3_aa: CASSLLINEQFF; j_call: TRBJ2-1; d_call: NA; clone_size: NA; v_call: TRBV5-1
cdr3_nt: TGTGCCTGGTCAGTCGGGGTAGACGGTGAAAAACTGTTTTTT; cdr3_aa: CAWSVGVDGEKLFF; j_call: TRBJ1-4; d_call: NA; clone_size: NA; v_call: TRBV30
cdr3_nt: TGTGCCAGCAGCTTTATCGGGACAGGGTCGAACACTGAAGCTTTCTTT; cdr3_aa: CASSFIGTGSNTEAFF; j_call: TRBJ1-1; d_call: TRBD1; clone_size: NA; v_call: TRBV27
cdr3_nt: TGTGCCAGCAGTCTGACTAGCGGGAGGTTTGATGAGCAGTTCTTC; cdr3_aa: CASSLTSGRFDEQFF; j_call: TRBJ2-1; d_call: TRBD2; clone_size: NA; v_call: TRBV27
cdr3_nt: TGTGCCAGCAGTTCGGATACGGGTCTTCAGCCCCAGCATTTT; cdr3_aa: CASSSDTGLQPQHF; j_call: TRBJ1-5; d_call: NA; clone_size: NA; v_call: TRBV28
cdr3_nt: TGTGCCAGTAGTATGGCAGGGGCCCAGCCCCAGCATTTT; cdr3_aa: CASSMAGAQPQHF; j_call: TRBJ1-5; d_call: NA; clone_size: NA; v_call: TRBV19
cdr3_nt: TGTGCCACCAGCAGGGGGGCCCCAGATAATGAGCAGTTCTTC; cdr3_aa: CATSRGAPDNEQFF; j_call: TRBJ2-1; d_call: NA; clone_size: NA; v_call: TRBV15
cdr3_nt: TGTGCCAGCGGCCCGCGGGGCTATAGCAATCAGCCCCAGCATTTT; cdr3_aa: CASGPRGYSNQPQHF; j_call: TRBJ1-5; d_call: NA; clone_size: NA; v_call: TRBV28
cdr3_nt: TGTGCCAGCAGCCCTCGATCCCGTATAGATACGCAGTATTTT; cdr3_aa: CASSPRSRIDTQYF; j_call: TRBJ2-3; d_call: NA; clone_size: NA; v_call: TRBV7-9
cdr3_nt: TGTGCCAGCAGCTTAGCTTCAGGGGGATTCTATGGCTACACCTTC; cdr3_aa: CASSLASGGFYGYTF; j_call: TRBJ1-2; d_call: TRBD1; clone_size: once; v_call: TRBV11-2
cdr3_nt: TGTGCCATCAGTGAGTCCCAGCGGGGGGAGCAGTACTTC; cdr3_aa: CAISESQRGEQYF; j_call: TRBJ2-7; d_call: TRBD2; clone_size: NA; v_call: TRBV10-3
cdr3_nt: TGTGCCAGCAGCTCCACCGGCGGGAGGGCCATCGATGAGCAGTTCTTC; cdr3_aa: CASSSTGGRAIDEQFF; j_call: TRBJ2-1; d_call: TRBD2; clone_size: NA; v_call: TRBV7-8
cdr3_nt: TGTGCCAGCAGCTCTAGCGCACGGGCTGAGCAGTTCTTC; cdr3_aa: CASSSSARAEQFF; j_call: TRBJ2-1; d_call: NA; clone_size: few; v_call: TRBV7-9
cdr3_nt: TGTGCCAGCAGCTCGGACGGACCACCTGGGGCCAACGTCCTGACTTTC; cdr3_aa: CASSSDGPPGANVLTF; j_call: TRBJ2-6; d_call: NA; clone_size: NA; v_call: TRBV7-9
cdr3_nt: TGTGCCAGCAGCACCGCCTACGAGCAGTACTTC; cdr3_aa: CASSTAYEQYF; j_call: TRBJ2-7; d_call: NA; clone_size: NA; v_call: TRBV27
cdr3_nt: TGTGCCAGCAGTCTCAGACAGGGTGTGGACAATGAGCAGTTCTTC; cdr3_aa: CASSLRQGVDNEQFF; j_call: TRBJ2-1; d_call: TRBD1; clone_size: NA; v_call: TRBV28
cdr3_nt: TGCGCCAGCAGTCCCAGGGGGTACCAAGAGACCCAGTACTTC; cdr3_aa: CASSPRGYQETQYF; j_call: TRBJ2-5; d_call: TRBD1; clone_size: NA; v_call: TRBV4-3
cdr3_nt: TGTGCCAGCAGCCGGGCTAGCACCTACGAGCAGTACTTC; cdr3_aa: CASSRASTYEQYF; j_call: TRBJ2-7; d_call: NA; clone_size: few; v_call: TRBV27
cdr3_nt: TGTGCCAGCAGCCTAGAAACGGGACCCTACGAGCAGTACTTC; cdr3_aa: CASSLETGPYEQYF; j_call: TRBJ2-7; d_call: NA; clone_size: NA; v_call: TRBV7-6
cdr3_nt: TGTGCCAGCAGCGCCCAAACCACGGACATTAACACCGGGGAGCTGTTTTTT; cdr3_aa: CASSAQTTDINTGELFF; j_call: TRBJ2-2; d_call: NA; clone_size: once; v_call: TRBV9
cdr3_nt: TGTGCCAGCAGCTTAAGGGGGCGAGGGTTGGAGACCCAGTACTTC; cdr3_aa: CASSLRGRGLETQYF; j_call: TRBJ2-5; d_call: TRBD1; clone_size: NA; v_call: TRBV28
cdr3_nt: TGTGCCAGCAGCTTGGCAGGATTCGGGCAGCCCCAGCATTTT; cdr3_aa: CASSLAGFGQPQHF; j_call: TRBJ1-5; d_call: NA; clone_size: NA; v_call: TRBV5-6
cdr3_nt: TGTGCCAGCAGCGTAGGAATAGCGGGATGGAATGAGCAGTTCTTC; cdr3_aa: CASSVGIAGWNEQFF; j_call: TRBJ2-1; d_call: TRBD2; clone_size: NA; v_call: TRBV9
cdr3_nt: TGTGCCATCAGTGAGTCGGGGGCAGGGAGATCCTACGAGCAGTACTTC; cdr3_aa: CAISESGAGRSYEQYF; j_call: TRBJ2-7; d_call: NA; clone_size: once; v_call: TRBV10-3
cdr3_nt: TGTGCCACCAGCGGACGGGGCCTTACCTACGAGCAGTACTTC; cdr3_aa: CATSGRGLTYEQYF; j_call: TRBJ2-7; d_call: NA; clone_size: NA; v_call: TRBV15
cdr3_nt: TGTGCCAGCAGTAGATCCGGGAAACAAGAGACCCAGTACTTC; cdr3_aa: CASSRSGKQETQYF; j_call: TRBJ2-5; d_call: NA; clone_size: NA; v_call: TRBV27
cdr3_nt: TGTGCCAGCAGCGTTCGCGGCGAGGGCAAATACAATGAGCAGTTCTTC; cdr3_aa: CASSVRGEGKYNEQFF; j_call: TRBJ2-1; d_call: NA; clone_size: NA; v_call: TRBV9
cdr3_nt: TGTGCCAGCAGCTTAGAAGAGACAGGGGTGAATCAGCCCCAGCATTTT; cdr3_aa: CASSLEETGVNQPQHF; j_call: TRBJ1-5; d_call: TRBD1; clone_size: NA; v_call: TRBV7-9
cdr3_nt: TGTGCCAGCAGCTTGGGGATCGACGGCTACACCTTC; cdr3_aa: CASSLGIDGYTF; j_call: TRBJ1-2; d_call: NA; clone_size: once; v_call: TRBV5-5
cdr3_nt: TGTGCCAGCAGTGAATCGGGACAGCTCACCGGGGAGCTGTTTTTT; cdr3_aa: CASSESGQLTGELFF; j_call: TRBJ2-2; d_call: TRBD1; clone_size: NA; v_call: TRBV28